The 29 T cell receptor beta chains listed next were all sequenced from one sample in a study of blood T cell repertoires in COVID-19. This table comes from immunoSEQ multiplex PCR, and its TCRdb copy is limited to in-frame clones, with some not included. The data hold approximately 210,000 clones, with about 84% observed a single time. The sequenced sample consisted of PBMCs or T cells enriched from blood (not recorded which). These receptors were obtained from a man younger than 45 with acute COVID-19.

This chain links TRBV24-1 with TRBJ1-1; tentative D call: TRBD1 (5 bases). CDR3 length: 15 residues. CDR1 and CDR2 from the germline V gene are KGHDR and SFDVKD. Trimming removed 3 bases at V and 8 bases at J, with 18 bases between. CDR3 in amino acids: CATSDPAAGREEAFF. The CDR3 DNA reads TGTGCCACCAGTGATCCGGCCGCAGGGAGGGAAGAAGCTTTCTTT.

The V and J genes are TRBV6-5 and TRBJ2-1, with D possibly being TRBD1 (6 bases). V was trimmed by 6 bases and J by 5 bases, leaving 17 bases between them. The CDR3 is made up of 15 amino acids. The germline CDR1 and CDR2 sequences are MNHEY and SVGAGI. The CDR3 reads CASSLTRDNHNEQFF. CDR3 sequence (DNA): TGTGCCAGCAGCCTGACCAGGGACAACCACAATGAGCAGTTCTTC.

This sequence joins TRBV18 and TRBJ1-1; D call uncertain. CDR1 and CDR2 (germline): KGHSH, LQKENI. V lost 5 bases and J 8 bases, leaving 6 bases between the germline ends. This CDR3 contains 10 residues. The CDR3: CASSEREAFF. CDR3 coding DNA: TGTGCCAGCTCAGAGCGAGAAGCTTTCTTT.

This clone was counted a few times. The rearrangement joins TRBV7-3 to TRBJ2-3; TRBD1 aligns across 10 bases. The CDR3 totals 14 residues. CDR1 and CDR2 from the germline V gene are SGHTA and FQGTGA. J gave up 4 bases and V 4 bases, and 2 bases lay outside the gene matches. The CDR3 region has the DNA TGTGCCAGCAGCTCGGACAGGGGGGCAGATACGCAGTATTTT. Encoded protein: CASSSDRGADTQYF.

The V and J genes are TRBV12-5 and TRBJ1-3, with a possible D match to TRBD1 (5 bases). The CDR3 length is 13 residues. V was trimmed by 9 bases and J by 1 base, leaving 10 bases between them. The germline V gene encodes CDR1 LGHNT and CDR2 FRNRAP. DNA for the CDR3: TGTGCTAGCGGAGCAGGGTCTGGAAACACCATATATTTT. Residues: CASGAGSGNTIYF.

This clone was picked up a small number of times. J is TRBJ2-1 and V is TRBV18, with 9 bases aligning to TRBD1. The V and J ends lost 4 bases and 3 bases, in that order; junction bases with no gene match: 10. The CDR3 is made up of 17 amino acids. In germline, CDR1 is KGHSH, CDR2 LQKENI. CDR3 DNA: TGTGCCAGCTCACTCACCCCGGACAGGGGCCTCTACAATGAGCAGTTCTTC. Translation gives CASSLTPDRGLYNEQFF.

V and J are TRBV2 and TRBJ2-1; 12 bases line up with TRBD2. Germline trimming cut 7 bases from V and 6 bases from J; bases unmatched to any gene: 4. Per the germline V gene, CDR1 is SNHLY and CDR2 is FYNNEI. The length of the CDR3 is 14 residues. Here the CDR3 DNA reads TGTGCCAGCAAACTAGCGGGGGGCCTCAATGAGCAGTTCTTC. As protein: CASKLAGGLNEQFF.

CDR3 in amino acids: CAWIPRGQGDWTEAFF. The CDR3 DNA reads as TGTGCCTGGATTCCTCGAGGACAGGGGGATTGGACTGAAGCTTTCTTT. This sequence joins TRBV30 and TRBJ1-1, with TRBD1 matching over 10 bases. With 4 bases clipped from V and 5 bases from J, the junction kept 13 bases outside the gene matches. The CDR3 is made up of 16 amino acids. Germline lookup yields CDR1 GTSNPN and CDR2 SVGIG (reference sequence).

This rearrangement joins TRBV5-1 to TRBJ2-7; TRBD2 might be the D (6 bases). Germline CDR1 and CDR2: SGHRS and YFSETQ. Trimming stripped 4 bases from V and 0 bases from J, with 17 bases between. This CDR3 has 16 residues. DNA of the CDR3: TGCGCCAGCAGCCTCCGACCGGGGGTTCCCTCCTACGAGCAGTACTTC. Translated: CASSLRPGVPSYEQYF.

V and J are TRBV15 and TRBJ2-7, with 16 bases matching TRBD2. The CDR3 length is 19 residues. Per germline, CDR1 LNHNV and CDR2 YYDKDF (reference sequence). The J segment lost 6 bases and the V segment lost 0 bases, leaving 11 bases of the junction unmatched. CDR3 DNA sequence: TGTGCCACCAGCAGAGAGCTGGGACTAGCGGGGGGGCGCTTCTCCGAGCAGTACTTC. It translates to CATSRELGLAGGRFSEQYF.

V usage is TRBV5-1 and J usage is TRBJ1-4; TRBD1 is a possible D gene (5 bases). Trimming left V 4 bases short and J 4 bases short, with 8 bases between. CDR1 and CDR2 from the germline V gene are SGHRS and YFSETQ. CDR3 length equals 13 residues. CDR3: CASSRGGNEKLFF. The CDR3 DNA reads TGCGCCAGCAGCCGGGGGGGTAATGAAAAACTGTTTTTT.

This chain connects TRBV2 to TRBJ1-2; TRBD1 might be the D (5 bases). The germline gives CDR1 SNHLY, CDR2 FYNNEI. This CDR3 spans 14 amino acids. With 6 bases removed from V and 4 bases from J, the gap between germline ends came to 15 bases. The CDR3 reads CASSLGHGFYGYTF. The CDR3 coding sequence is TGTGCCAGCAGCTTAGGACACGGATTCTATGGCTACACCTTC.

There are a few counts of this clone. The rearrangement joins TRBV2 to TRBJ1-3; 8 bases match TRBD1. The CDR3 has 15 amino acids. The V and J ends lost 1 base and 3 bases, in that order; junction bases with no gene match: 2. Germline CDR1 and CDR2: SNHLY and FYNNEI. The CDR3 region is CASSEGRGHGNTIYF. The CDR3 nucleotides read TGTGCCAGCAGTGAAGGCAGGGGGCATGGAAACACCATATATTTT.

The chain employs TRBV28 and TRBJ1-4, with a tentative D call TRBD1 (6 bases). The germline V gene encodes CDR1 MDHEN and CDR2 SYDVKM. The CDR3 is 12 amino acids. The ends were cut back, 4 bases at V and 14 bases at J, with 14 bases in the middle. The CDR3 DNA reads TGTGCCAGCAGTTACAGGGCGAGATTGCTGTTTTTT. Its protein product is CASSYRARLLFF.

V gene TRBV3-1 (or the pseudogene TRBV3-2) combines with J gene TRBJ1-2; perhaps TRBD1 as D (5 bases). There are 13 residues in the CDR3. V lost 2 bases and J 8 bases, leaving 12 bases between the germline ends. Germline lookup yields CDR1 LGHDT and CDR2 YNNKEL (reference sequence). Here the CDR3 DNA reads TGTGCCAGCAGCCAACAGGGCCGGAACGGCTACACCTTC. It is translated as CASSQQGRNGYTF.

This sequence joins TRBV9 and TRBJ2-2, with D possibly TRBD2 on 6 matching bases. This CDR3 has 16 amino acids. CDR1 and CDR2 (germline): SGDLS, YYNGEE. Trimming removed 0 bases from V and 3 bases from J, with 12 bases in between. Here the CDR3 DNA reads TGTGCCAGCAGCGTAGATGCCGGGAGATACACCGGGGAGCTGTTTTTT. Translating gives CASSVDAGRYTGELFF.

The chain employs TRBV27 and TRBJ2-3, with D perhaps matching TRBD2 (6 bases). CDR1 is MNHEY and CDR2 is SMNVEV in the germline V gene (reference sequence). The CDR3 loop spans 14 amino acids. Trimming took off 5 bases at V and 0 bases at J, with 9 bases between the two ends. The CDR3 bases are TGTGCCAGCAGTAAGCTAGCGAGCACAGATACGCAGTATTTT. Its protein is CASSKLASTDTQYF.

This chain's CDR3 is CASSPRTGSPLHF. In nucleotides, the CDR3 is TGTGCCAGCAGTCCACGGACAGGTTCACCCCTCCACTTT. The V and J genes are TRBV6-5 and TRBJ1-6; 7 positions match TRBD1. Germline V CDR1 and CDR2: MNHEY, SVGAGI. Trimming at V came to 5 bases and at J to 9 bases, leaving 4 bases not matched to a gene. This CDR3 is built from 13 residues.

The genes are TRBV6-1 and TRBJ1-2; the D gene is possibly TRBD1 (5 bases). This CDR3 is built from 15 residues. The germline CDR1 and CDR2 sequences are MNHNS and SASEGT. V lost 0 bases and J lost 0, with 8 bases in between. The CDR3, as DNA: TGTGCCAGCAGTGAAGCGTGGGGCTCTAACTATGGCTACACCTTC. Translation: CASSEAWGSNYGYTF.

The V gene is TRBV5-1, the J gene TRBJ2-5; no firm D call. The CDR3 runs 12 residues. CDR1 is SGHRS and CDR2 is YFSETQ in the germline V gene. Trimming took 3 bases from V and 4 from J, leaving 7 bases between them. CDR3 nucleotides: TGCGCCAGCAGCTCCAGTGGAGAGACCCAGTACTTC. Amino acids: CASSSSGETQYF. Filled out from reference TRBV5-1 and TRBJ2-5, the complete variable domain reads KAGVTQTPRYLIKTRGQQVTLSCSPISGHRSVSWYQQTPGQGLQFLFEYFSETQRNKGNFPGRFSGRQFSNSRSEMNVSTLELGDSALYLCASSSSGETQYFGPGTRLLVL.

This chain uses TRBV30 with TRBJ1-3; D not resolved. The germline V gene encodes CDR1 GTSNPN and CDR2 SVGIG (reference sequence). The CDR3 has 14 residues. Trimming shortened V by 1 base and J by 0 bases, and 7 bases separated the two germline ends. In DNA, the CDR3 is TGTGCCTGGAGTGAAAACAGCTCTGGAAACACCATATATTTT. Translation: CAWSENSSGNTIYF.

This chain links TRBV28 with TRBJ2-1; D is undetermined. Germline V gene sequence: CDR1 MDHEN, CDR2 SYDVKM. The CDR3 has 11 amino acids. Trimming pared 6 bases from V and 7 bases from J, leaving 7 bases between. CDR3 region: CASSPLNEQFF. The CDR3 nucleotides are TGTGCCAGCAGCCCCTTGAATGAGCAGTTCTTC. Filled out from reference TRBV28 and TRBJ2-1, the complete variable domain reads DVKVTQSSRYLVKRTGEKVFLECVQDMDHENMFWYRQDPGLGLRLIYFSYDVKMKEKGDIPEGYSVSREKKERFSLILESASTNQTSMYLCASSPLNEQFFGPGTRLTVL.

The chain employs TRBV3-1 (or the pseudogene TRBV3-2) and TRBJ2-5; 14 nucleotides line up with TRBD2. V shed 4 bases, J shed 13 bases, and the junction held 8 bases outside the gene matches. The CDR3 has 14 amino acids. The V gene's germline CDR1 is LGHDT and CDR2 YNNKEL (reference sequence). Here the CDR3 DNA reads TGTGCCAGCAGCCCTGGACTAGCGGGGGGCCCCCGGTACTTC. Translating gives CASSPGLAGGPRYF.

The J gene is TRBJ2-7, the V gene TRBV9; 10 positions match TRBD1. CDR1 SGDLS and CDR2 YYNGEE come from the germline V gene. The J segment lost 4 bases and the V segment lost 5 bases, leaving 6 bases of the junction unmatched. There are 14 residues in the CDR3. The CDR3 loop reads CASSSGTGAYEQYF. The CDR3 DNA is TGTGCCAGCAGTTCCGGGACAGGGGCTTACGAGCAGTACTTC.

The chain employs TRBV27 and TRBJ2-5; 9 positions match TRBD1. This CDR3 has 14 amino acids. Losses at the gene ends were 3 bases for V and 5 bases for J; bases not matched to a gene: 4. From germline, CDR1 is MNHEY and CDR2 SMNVEV (reference sequence). DNA of the CDR3: TGTGCCAGCAGTTTGGACAGGGGAGGGGAGACCCAGTACTTC. Translated: CASSLDRGGETQYF.

J is TRBJ1-1 and V is TRBV7-9; 11 nucleotides agree with TRBD1. CDR3 size: 14 residues. Germline loops: CDR1 SEHNR, CDR2 FQNEAQ (reference sequence). V lost 3 bases to trimming and J lost 5 bases; unmatched junction nucleotides: 2. The CDR3: CASSFRDRGTEAFF. The CDR3, as DNA: TGTGCCAGCAGCTTCCGGGACAGGGGGACTGAAGCTTTCTTT. Variable domain in full (rest from reference TRBV7-9 and TRBJ1-1): DTGVSQNPRHKITKRGQNVTFRCDPISEHNRLYWYRQTLGQGPEFLTYFQNEAQLEKSRLLSDRFSAERPKGSFSTLEIQRTEQGDSAMYLCASSFRDRGTEAFFGQGTRLTVV.

The chain links TRBV24-1 to TRBJ2-7, with D perhaps TRBD1 (6 bases). The CDR3 has 15 amino acids. Trimming removed 4 bases from V and 2 bases from J, with 14 bases in between. Germline CDR1 is KGHDR and CDR2 is SFDVKD. The CDR3 loop is CATSDVLGAPYEQYF. In DNA form, the CDR3 reads TGTGCCACCAGTGACGTTTTGGGGGCTCCCTACGAGCAGTACTTC.

This clone was counted a single time. The chain carries TRBV28 and TRBJ2-6; 12 positions match TRBD1. The germline V gene encodes CDR1 MDHEN and CDR2 SYDVKM. With 2 bases clipped from V and 2 bases from J, the junction kept 1 base outside the gene matches. CDR3 length: 17 amino acids. CDR3 region: CASSLGTGGAGANVLTF. The DNA of the CDR3 is TGTGCCAGCAGTTTAGGGACAGGGGGCGCTGGGGCCAACGTCCTGACTTTC.

The V call is TRBV9, the J call TRBJ2-3, with 9 bases lining up with TRBD2. Germline lookup yields CDR1 SGDLS and CDR2 YYNGEE. The V and J ends lost 4 bases and 2 bases, in that order; junction bases with no gene match: 17. There are 19 residues in the CDR3. CDR3 sequence: CASSLRGAGGITDTDTQYF. Here the CDR3 DNA reads TGTGCCAGCAGCCTTCGAGGAGCGGGGGGAATTACCGACACAGATACGCAGTATTTT. Based on the CDR3 plus reference TRBV9 and TRBJ2-3, the full variable domain is DSGVTQTPKHLITATGQRVTLRCSPRSGDLSVYWYQQSLDQGLQFLIQYYNGEERAKGNILERFSAQQFPDLHSELNLSSLELGDSALYFCASSLRGAGGITDTDTQYFGPGTRLTVL.